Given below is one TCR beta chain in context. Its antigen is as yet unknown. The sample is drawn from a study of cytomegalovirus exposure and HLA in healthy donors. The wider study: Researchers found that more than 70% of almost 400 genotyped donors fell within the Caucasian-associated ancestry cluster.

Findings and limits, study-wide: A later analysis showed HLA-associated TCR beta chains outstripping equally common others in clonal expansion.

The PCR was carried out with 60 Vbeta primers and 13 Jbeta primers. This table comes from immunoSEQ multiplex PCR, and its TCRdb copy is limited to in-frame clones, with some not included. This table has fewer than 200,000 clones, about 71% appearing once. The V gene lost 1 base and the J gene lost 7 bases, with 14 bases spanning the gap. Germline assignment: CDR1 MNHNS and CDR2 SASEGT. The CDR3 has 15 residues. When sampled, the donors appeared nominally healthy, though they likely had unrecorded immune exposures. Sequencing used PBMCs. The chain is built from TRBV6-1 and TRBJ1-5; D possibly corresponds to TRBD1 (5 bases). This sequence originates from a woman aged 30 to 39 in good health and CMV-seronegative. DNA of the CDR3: TGTGCCAGCAGTGAAGTTGGGGCAGGGATACAGCCCCAGCATTTT. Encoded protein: CASSEVGAGIQPQHF.